This T cell receptor beta chain is drawn from a study of control samples from healthy donors and cancer patients. The V gene end was trimmed by 8 bases and the J gene end by 9 bases; junction bases not matched to a gene: 10. Germline assignment: CDR1 MNHEY and CDR2 SVGAGI. The CDR3 runs to 14 residues. Sequencing was performed with immunoSEQ multiplex PCR; in TCRdb, only in-frame clones are kept and a portion is missing. The sample comprises approximately 94,000 clones, roughly 90% of which are singletons, and over 0.75% rests with the top ten. The source of this sequence is a young woman in good health. Source material: blood. J is TRBJ1-6 and V is TRBV6-5; 7 positions match TRBD1. CDR3 coding DNA: TGTGCCAGCTCCGGGACAGACACATTTTCACCCCTCCACTTT. This sequence encodes CASSGTDTFSPLHF.